This T cell receptor (beta chain) was retrieved from a study of cytomegalovirus exposure and HLA in healthy donors. Profiling relied on immunoSEQ multiplex PCR, and the TCRdb table lists in-frame clones only, not all of them. Found here are 65,000 to 95,000 clones, approximately 95% of them singletons; the top ten hold 3.3%. Turning to this clone: Its antigen remains unknown.

From germline, CDR1 is SNHLY and CDR2 FYNNEI. The CDR3 is 14 residues long. V was clipped by 3 bases and J by 4 bases, with 9 bases between them. Overall study results and limits: The study flagged some 170 TCR beta chains as cytomegalovirus-associated. Cytomegalovirus status, reportedly, was diagnosed with high specificity and sensitivity by the classifier. Most observed TCR sequences were rare, whereas some public TCRs were detected in many donors.

The genes are TRBV2 and TRBJ1-4, with TRBD1 as a possible D gene (5 bases). Sequenced input: PBMCs. This clonotype was obtained from a man between 18 and 35 years old in good health and CMV-seronegative. Written as DNA, the CDR3 is TGTGCCAGCAGTGATCCAGGGATTAATGAAAAACTGTTTTTT. Amino acid sequence: CASSDPGINEKLFF.